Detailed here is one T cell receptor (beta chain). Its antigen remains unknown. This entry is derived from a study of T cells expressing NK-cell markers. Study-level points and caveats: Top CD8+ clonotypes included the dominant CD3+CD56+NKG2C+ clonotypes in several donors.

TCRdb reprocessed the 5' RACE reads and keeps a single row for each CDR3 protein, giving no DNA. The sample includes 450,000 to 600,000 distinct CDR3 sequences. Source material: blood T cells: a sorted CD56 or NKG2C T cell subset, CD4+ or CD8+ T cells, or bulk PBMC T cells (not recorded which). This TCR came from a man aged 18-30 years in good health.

The chain's CDR3 is CASSYSLGREQFF. This sequence joins TRBV6-6 and TRBJ2-1; no DNA is available, so the TRBD1 call from TCRdb remains unchecked. The CDR3 contains 13 residues. Germline V gene data show CDR1 as MNHNY and CDR2 as SVGAGI (reference sequence).